These 21 T cell receptor beta chains were sequenced from one sample in a study of blood T cell repertoires in COVID-19 (dated by TCRdb to about 2020). To prepare the library, the immunoSEQ multiplex PCR assay was applied. The table comes from immuneACCESS by way of TCRdb, which keeps in-frame sequences with V and J called. Part of the clones is missing from these tables; in studies checked, under half for an unresolved V gene and the rest for unknown reasons. This sample has about 210,000 clones in its table, and approximately 78% of those were observed once. The ten largest make up around a tenth of the sample. Sequenced input: PBMCs or T cells enriched from blood (not recorded which). The source of these receptors is a man in his forties who had recovered from COVID-19.

This chain uses TRBV11-3 with TRBJ2-2; TRBD1 is a possible D gene (5 bases). Germline-derived CDR1 and CDR2 are SGHNT and YENEEA. Trimming removed 5 bases from V and 3 bases from J, with 10 bases in between. The CDR3 is 14 residues long. The CDR3 DNA reads as TGTGCCAGCAGCGCCGACAGTTACACCGGGGAGCTGTTTTTT. It encodes CASSADSYTGELFF.

J is TRBJ1-1 and V is TRBV4-1; unclear D gene. CDR1 MGHRA and CDR2 YSYEKL come from the germline V gene. This CDR3 spans 16 amino acids. Trimming left V 0 bases short and J 1 base short, with 12 bases between. CDR3 in DNA: TGCGCCAGCAGCCAAGATAAGTTCCCAGGGAACACTGAAGCTTTCTTT. Residues: CASSQDKFPGNTEAFF.

The chain recombines TRBV19 with TRBJ1-1; no reliable D call. This CDR3 has 11 residues. V shed 7 bases and J shed 5 bases, with 8 bases lying between them. In germline, CDR1 is LNHDA, CDR2 SQIVND (reference sequence). DNA of the CDR3: TGTGCCAGTATGGGGAGGACTGAAGCTTTCTTT. Its translation: CASMGRTEAFF.

As concerns this clone: The same CDR3 also results from other DNA sequences found in this sample. The rearrangement links TRBV19 to TRBJ1-1; TRBD1 aligns across 7 bases. V lost 3 bases and J lost 4; bases outside the gene matches: 2. The CDR3 length is 13 residues. Germline CDR1 is LNHDA and CDR2 is SQIVND (reference sequence). In DNA form, the CDR3 reads TGTGCCAGTAGTATCGACAGGGTCACTGAAGCTTTCTTT. Residues: CASSIDRVTEAFF.

The chain carries TRBV10-3 and TRBJ1-2; no clear D. The germline CDR1 and CDR2 sequences are ENHRY and SYGVKD. The CDR3 is 12 residues long. The ends were cut back, 2 bases at V and 8 bases at J, with 9 bases in the middle. CDR3 protein: CAISEPGGGYTF. In DNA, the CDR3 is TGTGCCATCAGTGAGCCCGGAGGAGGCTACACCTTC.

CDR3 sequence reads: CASSLTDRGIAEQFF. CDR3 nucleotide sequence: TGTGCCAGCAGCCTCACGGACAGGGGAATAGCTGAGCAGTTCTTC. The gene calls are TRBV9 and TRBJ2-1; 9 bases are shared with TRBD1. V lost 4 bases and J lost 9; bases outside the gene matches: 11. The CDR3 covers 15 residues. Looked up from germline, CDR1 is SGDLS and CDR2 is YYNGEE.

The gene calls are TRBV12-5 and TRBJ2-3; 9 positions agree with TRBD1. Germline loops: CDR1 LGHNT, CDR2 FRNRAP. Germline trimming cut 5 bases from V and 15 bases from J; bases unmatched to any gene: 9. The CDR3 totals 12 residues. The CDR3 coding sequence is TGTGCTAGTGGTGGGACAGGGCCGTCTCATTATTTT. This gives the protein CASGGTGPSHYF.

The CDR3 here is CASSQDPSTGTEAFF. DNA for the CDR3: TGTGCCAGCAGCCAAGATCCTTCAACGGGGACTGAAGCTTTCTTT. The chain uses TRBV3-1 (or the pseudogene TRBV3-2) and TRBJ1-1; D call uncertain. The germline V and J ends were trimmed by 0 bases and 5 bases, with 13 bases remaining between them. CDR1 is LGHDT, CDR2 YNNKEL, per germline (reference sequence). The CDR3 covers 15 residues.

CDR3: CASRAAMKTQYF. CDR3 sequence (DNA): TGTGCCAGCCGAGCCGCAATGAAGACCCAGTACTTC. The chain joins TRBV6-5 to TRBJ2-5; D call uncertain. Germline V gene data show CDR1 as MNHEY and CDR2 as SVGAGI. The CDR3 consists of 12 residues. The V end lost 8 bases, the J end lost 6 bases, and 13 bases lay between the germline ends.

This clone was counted a single time. This chain links TRBV27 with TRBJ2-7; D is ambiguous. V lost 4 bases and J 2 bases, leaving 12 bases between the germline ends. CDR1 MNHEY and CDR2 SMNVEV come from the germline V gene (reference sequence). There are 14 residues in the CDR3. The CDR3 nucleotides read TGTGCCAGCAGTTCCACCGGGTCCACCTACGAGCAGTACTTC. Protein product: CASSSTGSTYEQYF.

This sequence joins TRBV15 and TRBJ2-6, with TRBD1 matching 9 bases. Germline trimming cut 6 bases from V and 0 bases from J; bases unmatched to any gene: 3. CDR1 and CDR2 from the germline V gene are LNHNV and YYDKDF (reference sequence). The CDR3 is 16 residues long. CDR3 DNA sequence: TGTGCCACCAGGACAGGGGGGACCTCTGGGGCCAACGTCCTGACTTTC. Its translation: CATRTGGTSGANVLTF.

V is TRBV5-1 and J is TRBJ2-7; D is unclear. CDR1 and CDR2 from the germline V gene are SGHRS and YFSETQ. Trimming removed 1 base at V and 5 bases at J, with 7 bases between. CDR3 length: 12 amino acids. This CDR3 reads CASSLIEDEQYF. As DNA, the CDR3 is TGCGCCAGCAGCTTGATAGAGGACGAGCAGTACTTC.

The J gene is TRBJ2-4, the V gene TRBV5-3; no firm D call. TRBV5-3 is an ORF, with its function uncertain. This CDR3 contains 12 residues. With 0 bases removed from V and 6 bases from J, the gap between germline ends came to 4 bases. As DNA, the CDR3 is TGTGCCAGAAGCTTGGACAGAAACATTCAGTACTTC. It encodes CARSLDRNIQYF.

CDR3 nucleotide sequence: TGTGCCAGCAGTTTATTCGGGGACAGAGCCTCTGGGGCCAACGTCCTGACTTTC. Translating it yields CASSLFGDRASGANVLTF. The chain employs TRBV27 and TRBJ2-6; 7 positions agree with TRBD1. CDR3 length equals 18 residues. Germline loops: CDR1 MNHEY, CDR2 SMNVEV (reference sequence). V shed 1 base and J 0 bases; nucleotides not matched to a gene: 6. Drawing the rest from reference TRBV27 and TRBJ2-6, the complete variable domain is EAQVTQNPRYLITVTGKKLTVTCSQNMNHEYMSWYRQDPGLGLRQIYYSMNVEVTDKGDVPEGYKVSRKEKRNFPLILESPSPNQTSLYFCASSLFGDRASGANVLTFGAGSRLTVL.

The V and J genes are TRBV28 and TRBJ1-5, with 7 nucleotides matching TRBD1. The CDR3 spans 15 residues. CDR1 MDHEN and CDR2 SYDVKM come from the germline V gene. Trimming took 6 bases from V and 1 from J; bases not matched to a gene: 6. The CDR3 coding sequence is TGTGCCAGCAGGAACACAGGGGTCAGCAATCAGCCCCAGCATTTT. Amino acids: CASRNTGVSNQPQHF. Based on the CDR3 plus reference TRBV28 and TRBJ1-5, the full variable domain is DVKVTQSSRYLVKRTGEKVFLECVQDMDHENMFWYRQDPGLGLRLIYFSYDVKMKEKGDIPEGYSVSREKKERFSLILESASTNQTSMYLCASRNTGVSNQPQHFGDGTRLSIL.

The V gene is TRBV7-3, the J gene TRBJ1-1, with TRBD1 as a possible D gene (6 bases). The V gene's germline CDR1 is SGHTA and CDR2 FQGTGA. Trimming removed 5 bases from V and 5 bases from J, with 15 bases in between. This CDR3 spans 14 amino acids. The chain's CDR3 is CASSPSRDITEAFF. The CDR3 bases are TGTGCCAGCAGCCCGTCCCGGGACATTACTGAAGCTTTCTTT. Supplemented by reference TRBV7-3 and TRBJ1-1, the full variable domain reads GAGVSQTPSNKVTEKGKYVELRCDPISGHTALYWYRQSLGQGPEFLIYFQGTGAADDSGLPNDRFFAVRPEGSVSTLKIQRTERGDSAVYLCASSPSRDITEAFFGQGTRLTVV.

The gene calls are TRBV7-6 and TRBJ2-3, with 7 positions matching TRBD2. Germline-derived CDR1 and CDR2 are SGHVS and FNYEAQ. CDR3 size: 14 residues. With 5 bases clipped from V and 2 bases from J, the junction kept 4 bases outside the gene matches. Written as DNA, the CDR3 is TGTGCCAGCAGCCAACTAGCGCCCACAGATACGCAGTATTTT. Residues: CASSQLAPTDTQYF.

The gene calls are TRBV5-5 and TRBJ1-2; D is unclear. The CDR3 sequence is 15 residues long. The germline CDR1 and CDR2 sequences are SGHKS and YYEKEE (reference sequence). Trimming took off 1 base at V and 1 base at J, with 11 bases between the two ends. The CDR3, as DNA: TGTGCCAGCAGCTTGACCCCAGTAAATAACTATGGCTACACCTTC. Translating gives CASSLTPVNNYGYTF.

This clone came up once. The chain has TRBV4-1 and TRBJ2-1; no reliable D call. This CDR3 is 14 amino acids long. The germline V gene has CDR1 MGHRA and CDR2 YSYEKL. Deletions cut 6 bases from V and 0 bases from J, with 9 bases between. The CDR3 DNA reads TGCGCCAGCAGGCCACGGAGCTCCTACAATGAGCAGTTCTTC. It specifies CASRPRSSYNEQFF.

The chain links TRBV24-1 to TRBJ2-7; D gene uncertain. This CDR3 region has 12 residues. V lost 3 bases and J 3 bases, leaving 5 bases between the germline ends. The germline gives CDR1 KGHDR, CDR2 SFDVKD. CDR3 residues: CATSDNSYEQYF. The CDR3 nucleotides are TGTGCCACCAGTGATAACAGCTACGAGCAGTACTTC.

The chain links TRBV6-1 to TRBJ1-2; D ambiguous. The CDR3 consists of 13 residues. V was cut by 1 base and J by 3 bases, with 6 bases left in between. Looked up from germline, CDR1 is MNHNS and CDR2 is SASEGT. The CDR3 DNA reads as TGTGCCAGCAGTGAAGGTCCCTACTATGGCTACACCTTC. Encoded protein: CASSEGPYYGYTF.